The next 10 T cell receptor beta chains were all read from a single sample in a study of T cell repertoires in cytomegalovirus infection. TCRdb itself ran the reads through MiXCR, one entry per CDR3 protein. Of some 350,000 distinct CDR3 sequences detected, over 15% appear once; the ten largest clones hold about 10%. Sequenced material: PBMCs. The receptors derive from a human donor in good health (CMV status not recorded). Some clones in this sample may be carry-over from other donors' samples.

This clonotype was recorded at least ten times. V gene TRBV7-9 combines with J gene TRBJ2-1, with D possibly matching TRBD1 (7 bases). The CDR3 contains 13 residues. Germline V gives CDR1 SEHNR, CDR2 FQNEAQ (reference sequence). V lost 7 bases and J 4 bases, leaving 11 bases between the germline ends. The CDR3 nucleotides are TGTGCCAGCACCCAGGGGGGATACAATGAGCAGTTCTTC. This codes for CASTQGGYNEQFF.

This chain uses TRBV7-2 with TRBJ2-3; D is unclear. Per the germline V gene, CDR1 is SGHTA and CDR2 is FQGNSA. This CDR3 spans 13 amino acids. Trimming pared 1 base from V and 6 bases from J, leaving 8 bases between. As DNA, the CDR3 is TGTGCCAGCAGCTTAGATTGGTCCGATACGCAGTATTTT. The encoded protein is CASSLDWSDTQYF.

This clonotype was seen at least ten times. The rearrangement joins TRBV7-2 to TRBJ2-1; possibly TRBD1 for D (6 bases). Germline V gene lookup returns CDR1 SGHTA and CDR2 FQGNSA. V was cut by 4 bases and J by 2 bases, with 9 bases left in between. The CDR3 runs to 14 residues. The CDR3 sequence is CASSYRQAYNEQFF. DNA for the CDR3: TGTGCCAGCAGCTACCGACAGGCCTACAATGAGCAGTTCTTC.

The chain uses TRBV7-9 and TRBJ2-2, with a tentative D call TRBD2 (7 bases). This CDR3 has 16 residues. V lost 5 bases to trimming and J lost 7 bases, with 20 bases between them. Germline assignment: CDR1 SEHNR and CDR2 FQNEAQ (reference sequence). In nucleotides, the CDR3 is TGTGCCAGCAGCAGAGTCGGACGCGGGGGCGGCGGGGAGCTGTTTTTT. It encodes CASSRVGRGGGGELFF.

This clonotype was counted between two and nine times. The CDR3 sequence: CASRGGVSSYNEQFF. The CDR3 DNA reads TGTGCCAGCAGAGGCGGGGTTAGCTCCTACAATGAGCAGTTCTTC. The chain recombines TRBV6-2 or TRBV6-3 with TRBJ2-1, with TRBD2 as a possible D gene (6 bases). V was trimmed by 6 bases and J by 0 bases, leaving 12 bases between them. The CDR3 runs to 15 residues. Germline-derived CDR1 and CDR2 are MNHEY and SVGEGT.

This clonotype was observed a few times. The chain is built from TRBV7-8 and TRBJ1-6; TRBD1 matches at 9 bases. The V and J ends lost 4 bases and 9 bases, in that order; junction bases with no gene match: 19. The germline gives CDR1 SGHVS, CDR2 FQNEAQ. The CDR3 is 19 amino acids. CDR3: CASSSGGGTGPRGGSPLHF. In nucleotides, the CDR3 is TGTGCCAGCAGCTCCGGTGGGGGGACAGGGCCCAGAGGGGGTTCACCCCTCCACTTT.

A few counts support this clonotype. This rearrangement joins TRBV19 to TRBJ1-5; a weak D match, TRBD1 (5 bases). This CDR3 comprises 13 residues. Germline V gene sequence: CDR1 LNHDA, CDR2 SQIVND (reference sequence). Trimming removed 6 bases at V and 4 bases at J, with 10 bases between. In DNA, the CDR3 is TGTGCCAGTAGATGGGACCGAAATCAGCCCCAGCATTTT. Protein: CASRWDRNQPQHF. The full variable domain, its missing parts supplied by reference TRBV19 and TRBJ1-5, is DGGITQSPKYLFRKEGQNVTLSCEQNLNHDAMYWYRQDPGQGLRLIYYSQIVNDFQKGDIAEGYSVSREKKESFPLTVTSAQKNPTAFYLCASRWDRNQPQHFGDGTRLSIL.

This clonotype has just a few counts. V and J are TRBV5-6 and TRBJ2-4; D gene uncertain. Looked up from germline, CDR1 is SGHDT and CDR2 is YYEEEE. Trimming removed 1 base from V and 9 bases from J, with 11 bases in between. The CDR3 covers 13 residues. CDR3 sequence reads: CASSLMDDGIQYF. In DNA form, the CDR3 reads TGTGCCAGCAGCTTGATGGATGACGGCATTCAGTACTTC.

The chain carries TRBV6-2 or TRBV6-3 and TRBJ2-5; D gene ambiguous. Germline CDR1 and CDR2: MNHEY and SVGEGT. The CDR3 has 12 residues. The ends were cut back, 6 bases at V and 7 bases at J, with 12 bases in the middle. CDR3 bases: TGTGCCAGCAGCCGCGATGTGGTGACCCAGTACTTC. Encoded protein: CASSRDVVTQYF.

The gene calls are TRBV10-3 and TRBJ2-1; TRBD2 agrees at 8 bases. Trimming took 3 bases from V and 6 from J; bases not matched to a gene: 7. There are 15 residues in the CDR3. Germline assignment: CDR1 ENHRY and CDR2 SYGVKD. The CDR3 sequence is CAISDPGLGSNEQFF. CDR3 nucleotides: TGTGCCATCAGTGACCCGGGACTAGGTAGCAATGAGCAGTTCTTC.